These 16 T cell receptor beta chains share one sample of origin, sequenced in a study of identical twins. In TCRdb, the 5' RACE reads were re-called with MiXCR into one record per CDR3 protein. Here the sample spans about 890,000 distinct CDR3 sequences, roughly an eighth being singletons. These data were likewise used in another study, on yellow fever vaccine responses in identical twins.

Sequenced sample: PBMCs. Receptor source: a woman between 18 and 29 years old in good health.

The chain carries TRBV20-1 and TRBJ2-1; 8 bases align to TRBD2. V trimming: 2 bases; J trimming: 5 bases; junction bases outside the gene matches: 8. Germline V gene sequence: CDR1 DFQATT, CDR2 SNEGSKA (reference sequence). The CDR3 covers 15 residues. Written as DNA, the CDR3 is TGCAGTGCTAGACCTAATTTACTAGCGGACAATGAGCAGTTCTTC. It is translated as CSARPNLLADNEQFF.

CDR3 in DNA: TGTGCCAGCAGCGTAGCCCCTTCGATCACAGATACGCAGTATTTT. This translates into CASSVAPSITDTQYF. The chain recombines TRBV9 with TRBJ2-3; no definite D call. V lost 0 bases and J 2 bases, leaving 10 bases between the germline ends. The CDR3 runs 15 residues. Germline CDR1 reads SGDLS; CDR2 reads YYNGEE.

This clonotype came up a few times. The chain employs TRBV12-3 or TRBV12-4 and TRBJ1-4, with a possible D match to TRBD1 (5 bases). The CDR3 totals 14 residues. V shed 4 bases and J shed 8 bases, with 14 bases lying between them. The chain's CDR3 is CASSSTVRWEKLFF. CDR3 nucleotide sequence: TGTGCCAGCAGTTCGACAGTCAGATGGGAAAAACTGTTTTTT.

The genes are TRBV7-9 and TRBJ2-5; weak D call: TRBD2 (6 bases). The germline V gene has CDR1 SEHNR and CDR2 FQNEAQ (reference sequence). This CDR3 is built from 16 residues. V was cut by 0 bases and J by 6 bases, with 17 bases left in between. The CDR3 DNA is TGTGCCAGCAGCTTAGCGCCGGCTAGCGCCCTGAAGACCCAGTACTTC. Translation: CASSLAPASALKTQYF. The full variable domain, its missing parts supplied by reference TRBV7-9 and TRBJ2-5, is DTGVSQNPRHKITKRGQNVTFRCDPISEHNRLYWYRQTLGQGPEFLTYFQNEAQLEKSRLLSDRFSAERPKGSFSTLEIQRTEQGDSAMYLCASSLAPASALKTQYFGPGTRLLVL.

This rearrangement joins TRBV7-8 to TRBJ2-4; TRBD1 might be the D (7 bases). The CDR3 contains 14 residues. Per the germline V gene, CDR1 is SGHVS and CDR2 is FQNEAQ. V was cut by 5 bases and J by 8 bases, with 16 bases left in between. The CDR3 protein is CASSPGGQGHIQYF. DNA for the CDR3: TGTGCCAGCAGCCCAGGGGGGCAGGGACACATTCAGTACTTC.

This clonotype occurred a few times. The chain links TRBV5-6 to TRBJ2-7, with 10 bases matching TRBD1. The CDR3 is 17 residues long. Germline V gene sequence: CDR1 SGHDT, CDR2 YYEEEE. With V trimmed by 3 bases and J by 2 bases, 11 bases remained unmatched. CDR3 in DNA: TGTGCCAGCAGCTCACCTAAGACAGGGGGCCCCGCCTACGAGCAGTACGTC. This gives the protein CASSSPKTGGPAYEQYV.

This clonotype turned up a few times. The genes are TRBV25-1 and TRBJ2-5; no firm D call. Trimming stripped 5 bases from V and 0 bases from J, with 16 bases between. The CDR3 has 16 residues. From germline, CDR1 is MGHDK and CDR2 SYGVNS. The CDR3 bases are TGTGCCAGCAGTCCTCTACAAGCTCCAAACCAAGAGACCCAGTACTTC. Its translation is CASSPLQAPNQETQYF.

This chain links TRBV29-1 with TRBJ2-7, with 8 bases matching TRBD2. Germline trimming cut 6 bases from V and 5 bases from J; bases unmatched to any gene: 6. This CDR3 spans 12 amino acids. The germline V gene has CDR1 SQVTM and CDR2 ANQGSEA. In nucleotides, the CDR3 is TGCAGCGTCGGGACTAGTTTACACGAGCAGTACTTC. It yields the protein CSVGTSLHEQYF.

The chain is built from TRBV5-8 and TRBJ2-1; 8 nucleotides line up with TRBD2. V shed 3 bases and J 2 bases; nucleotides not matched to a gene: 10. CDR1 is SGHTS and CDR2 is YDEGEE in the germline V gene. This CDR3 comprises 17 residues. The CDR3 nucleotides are TGTGCCAGCAGCTATGGGGGAGGAGCGGGAGCCTACAATGAGCAGTTCTTC. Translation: CASSYGGGAGAYNEQFF.

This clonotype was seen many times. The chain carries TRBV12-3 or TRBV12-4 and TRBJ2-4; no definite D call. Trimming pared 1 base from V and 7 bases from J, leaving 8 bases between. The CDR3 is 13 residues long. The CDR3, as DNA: TGTGCCAGCAGTTTAGTGGGCTCGAACATTCAGTACTTC. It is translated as CASSLVGSNIQYF.

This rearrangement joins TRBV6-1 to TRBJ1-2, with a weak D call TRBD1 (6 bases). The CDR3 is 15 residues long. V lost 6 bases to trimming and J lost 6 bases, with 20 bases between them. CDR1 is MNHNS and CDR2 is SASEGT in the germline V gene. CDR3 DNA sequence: TGTGCCAGCAGCCCCGTTGGTGCAGGGGAGAATGGCTACACCTTC. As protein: CASSPVGAGENGYTF.

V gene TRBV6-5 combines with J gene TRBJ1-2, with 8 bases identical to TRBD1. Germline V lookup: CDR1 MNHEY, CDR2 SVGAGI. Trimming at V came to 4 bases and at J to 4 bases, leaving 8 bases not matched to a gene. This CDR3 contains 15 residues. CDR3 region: CASSLTGVGTYGYTF. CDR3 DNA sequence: TGTGCCAGCAGTTTGACAGGGGTTGGAACCTATGGCTACACCTTC.

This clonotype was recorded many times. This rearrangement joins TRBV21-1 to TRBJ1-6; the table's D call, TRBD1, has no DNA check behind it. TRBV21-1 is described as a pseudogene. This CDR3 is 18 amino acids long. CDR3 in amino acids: CASSPRQDFSSYNSPLHF. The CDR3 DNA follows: TGTGCCAGCAGCCCTCGACAGGATTTTAGCTCCTATAATTCACCCCTCCACTTT.

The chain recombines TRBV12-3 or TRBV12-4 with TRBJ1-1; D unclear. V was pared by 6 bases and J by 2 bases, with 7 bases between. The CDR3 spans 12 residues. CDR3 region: CASSVTNTEAFF. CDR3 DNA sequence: TGTGCCAGCAGCGTAACAAACACTGAAGCTTTCTTT.

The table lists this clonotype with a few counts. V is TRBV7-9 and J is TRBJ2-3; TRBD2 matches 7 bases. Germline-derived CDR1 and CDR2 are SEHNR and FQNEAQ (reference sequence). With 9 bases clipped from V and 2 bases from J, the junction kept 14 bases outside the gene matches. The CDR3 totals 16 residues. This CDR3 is CASRSAPGLLTDTQYF. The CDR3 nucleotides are TGTGCCAGTCGGTCTGCACCGGGACTACTCACAGATACGCAGTATTTT.

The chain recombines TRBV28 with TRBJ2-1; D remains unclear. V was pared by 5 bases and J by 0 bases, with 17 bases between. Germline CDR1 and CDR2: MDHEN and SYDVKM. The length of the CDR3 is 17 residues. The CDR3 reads CASSLPPVWSSYNEQFF. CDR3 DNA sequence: TGTGCCAGCAGTCTCCCCCCCGTTTGGAGCTCCTACAATGAGCAGTTCTTC.